One and the same sample provided the 8 T cell receptor beta chains below, sequenced in a study of T-cell reconstitution after alpha-beta-depleted transplantation in children. TCRbeta library construction was performed incorporating unique molecular identifiers. TCRdb re-derived calls from the PCR reads in MiXCR, one entry per CDR3 protein. The table has 450,000 to 700,000 distinct CDR3 sequences, 25% to 30% seen once. The sample in question was PBMCs, obtained before TCRalphabeta/CD19-depleted stem cell transplant. The receptor source for this set is a boy under two years old with Wiskott-Aldrich syndrome, due to receive a stem cell transplant.

This clonotype was counted a few times. V and J are TRBV14 and TRBJ1-2; D gene uncertain. With 5 bases removed from V and 0 bases from J, the gap between germline ends came to 7 bases. CDR3 length: 13 residues. The germline V gene encodes CDR1 SGHDN and CDR2 FVKESK. CDR3 in amino acids: CASSTNPNYGYTF. The CDR3 DNA follows: TGTGCCAGCAGCACGAACCCTAACTATGGCTACACCTTC. The whole variable domain, remainder taken from reference TRBV14 and TRBJ1-2, is EAGVTQFPSHSVIEKGQTVTLRCDPISGHDNLYWYRRVMGKEIKFLLHFVKESKQDESGMPNNRFLAERTGGTYSTLKVQPAELEDSGVYFCASSTNPNYGYTFGSGTRLTVV.

V gene TRBV11-2 combines with J gene TRBJ2-1; D gene unclear. V gave up 2 bases and J gave up 8 bases, with 16 bases separating them. This CDR3 is built from 15 residues. In germline, CDR1 is SGHAT, CDR2 FQNNGV. CDR3 amino acids: CASSLRVHPSDEQFF. In DNA, the CDR3 is TGTGCCAGCAGCTTAAGAGTCCATCCATCCGATGAGCAGTTCTTC.

The chain has TRBV7-3 and TRBJ2-3; D is ambiguous. The germline V and J ends were trimmed by 0 bases and 5 bases, with 12 bases remaining between them. CDR3 length equals 15 residues. CDR1 and CDR2 (germline): SGHTA, FQGTGA. The DNA for the CDR3 is TGTGCCAGCAGCTTAACGGCGCGAGCGTTAGATACGCAGTATTTT. Its protein is CASSLTARALDTQYF.

The chain recombines TRBV7-3 with TRBJ2-1; TRBD2 matches 11 bases. Looked up from germline, CDR1 is SGHTA and CDR2 is FQGTGA. This CDR3 region has 16 residues. The V segment lost 5 bases and the J segment 8 bases; nucleotides outside the gene matches: 11. Here the CDR3 DNA reads TGTGCCAGCAGCCTTGTTTCGACTAGCGGGAACGATGAGCAGTTCTTC. Its protein is CASSLVSTSGNDEQFF.

There are a few counts of this clonotype. V and J are TRBV20-1 and TRBJ2-7, with unresolved D. CDR1 is DFQATT, CDR2 SNEGSKA, per germline (reference sequence). This CDR3 has 12 residues. The CDR3 spells CTTYTGSYEQYF. The CDR3 nucleotides read TGCACCACATATACCGGTAGCTACGAGCAGTACTTC.

This clonotype turned up a few times. The V and J genes are TRBV15 and TRBJ2-1, with a possible D match to TRBD2 (5 bases). Deletions cut 0 bases from V and 5 bases from J, with 11 bases between. CDR3 length: 15 residues. Germline V gene data show CDR1 as LNHNV and CDR2 as YYDKDF (reference sequence). The CDR3 protein is CATSRERAGHNEQFF. Written as DNA, the CDR3 is TGTGCCACCAGCAGAGAGAGGGCGGGTCACAATGAGCAGTTCTTC.

This clonotype was seen once. The chain uses TRBV6-1 and TRBJ2-3, with no clear D. The CDR3 has 13 residues. Germline loops: CDR1 MNHNS, CDR2 SASEGT. V was trimmed by 2 bases and J by 2 bases, leaving 5 bases between them. In nucleotides, the CDR3 is TGTGCCAGCAGTGAAACTCTCACAGATACGCAGTATTTT. Protein: CASSETLTDTQYF.

Notes on this clonotype: The germline gene is not matched at one end of the junction; a read error may be the cause. The rearrangement links TRBV20-1 to TRBJ2-1, with D maybe TRBD1 (5 bases). Germline CDR1 and CDR2: DFQATT and SNEGSKA (reference sequence). The CDR3 totals 15 residues. In nucleotides, the CDR3 is TGCTGTGCTAGAGCCCTGGCGCAGGGCTACAATGAGCAGTTCTTC. This translates into CCARALAQGYNEQFF.